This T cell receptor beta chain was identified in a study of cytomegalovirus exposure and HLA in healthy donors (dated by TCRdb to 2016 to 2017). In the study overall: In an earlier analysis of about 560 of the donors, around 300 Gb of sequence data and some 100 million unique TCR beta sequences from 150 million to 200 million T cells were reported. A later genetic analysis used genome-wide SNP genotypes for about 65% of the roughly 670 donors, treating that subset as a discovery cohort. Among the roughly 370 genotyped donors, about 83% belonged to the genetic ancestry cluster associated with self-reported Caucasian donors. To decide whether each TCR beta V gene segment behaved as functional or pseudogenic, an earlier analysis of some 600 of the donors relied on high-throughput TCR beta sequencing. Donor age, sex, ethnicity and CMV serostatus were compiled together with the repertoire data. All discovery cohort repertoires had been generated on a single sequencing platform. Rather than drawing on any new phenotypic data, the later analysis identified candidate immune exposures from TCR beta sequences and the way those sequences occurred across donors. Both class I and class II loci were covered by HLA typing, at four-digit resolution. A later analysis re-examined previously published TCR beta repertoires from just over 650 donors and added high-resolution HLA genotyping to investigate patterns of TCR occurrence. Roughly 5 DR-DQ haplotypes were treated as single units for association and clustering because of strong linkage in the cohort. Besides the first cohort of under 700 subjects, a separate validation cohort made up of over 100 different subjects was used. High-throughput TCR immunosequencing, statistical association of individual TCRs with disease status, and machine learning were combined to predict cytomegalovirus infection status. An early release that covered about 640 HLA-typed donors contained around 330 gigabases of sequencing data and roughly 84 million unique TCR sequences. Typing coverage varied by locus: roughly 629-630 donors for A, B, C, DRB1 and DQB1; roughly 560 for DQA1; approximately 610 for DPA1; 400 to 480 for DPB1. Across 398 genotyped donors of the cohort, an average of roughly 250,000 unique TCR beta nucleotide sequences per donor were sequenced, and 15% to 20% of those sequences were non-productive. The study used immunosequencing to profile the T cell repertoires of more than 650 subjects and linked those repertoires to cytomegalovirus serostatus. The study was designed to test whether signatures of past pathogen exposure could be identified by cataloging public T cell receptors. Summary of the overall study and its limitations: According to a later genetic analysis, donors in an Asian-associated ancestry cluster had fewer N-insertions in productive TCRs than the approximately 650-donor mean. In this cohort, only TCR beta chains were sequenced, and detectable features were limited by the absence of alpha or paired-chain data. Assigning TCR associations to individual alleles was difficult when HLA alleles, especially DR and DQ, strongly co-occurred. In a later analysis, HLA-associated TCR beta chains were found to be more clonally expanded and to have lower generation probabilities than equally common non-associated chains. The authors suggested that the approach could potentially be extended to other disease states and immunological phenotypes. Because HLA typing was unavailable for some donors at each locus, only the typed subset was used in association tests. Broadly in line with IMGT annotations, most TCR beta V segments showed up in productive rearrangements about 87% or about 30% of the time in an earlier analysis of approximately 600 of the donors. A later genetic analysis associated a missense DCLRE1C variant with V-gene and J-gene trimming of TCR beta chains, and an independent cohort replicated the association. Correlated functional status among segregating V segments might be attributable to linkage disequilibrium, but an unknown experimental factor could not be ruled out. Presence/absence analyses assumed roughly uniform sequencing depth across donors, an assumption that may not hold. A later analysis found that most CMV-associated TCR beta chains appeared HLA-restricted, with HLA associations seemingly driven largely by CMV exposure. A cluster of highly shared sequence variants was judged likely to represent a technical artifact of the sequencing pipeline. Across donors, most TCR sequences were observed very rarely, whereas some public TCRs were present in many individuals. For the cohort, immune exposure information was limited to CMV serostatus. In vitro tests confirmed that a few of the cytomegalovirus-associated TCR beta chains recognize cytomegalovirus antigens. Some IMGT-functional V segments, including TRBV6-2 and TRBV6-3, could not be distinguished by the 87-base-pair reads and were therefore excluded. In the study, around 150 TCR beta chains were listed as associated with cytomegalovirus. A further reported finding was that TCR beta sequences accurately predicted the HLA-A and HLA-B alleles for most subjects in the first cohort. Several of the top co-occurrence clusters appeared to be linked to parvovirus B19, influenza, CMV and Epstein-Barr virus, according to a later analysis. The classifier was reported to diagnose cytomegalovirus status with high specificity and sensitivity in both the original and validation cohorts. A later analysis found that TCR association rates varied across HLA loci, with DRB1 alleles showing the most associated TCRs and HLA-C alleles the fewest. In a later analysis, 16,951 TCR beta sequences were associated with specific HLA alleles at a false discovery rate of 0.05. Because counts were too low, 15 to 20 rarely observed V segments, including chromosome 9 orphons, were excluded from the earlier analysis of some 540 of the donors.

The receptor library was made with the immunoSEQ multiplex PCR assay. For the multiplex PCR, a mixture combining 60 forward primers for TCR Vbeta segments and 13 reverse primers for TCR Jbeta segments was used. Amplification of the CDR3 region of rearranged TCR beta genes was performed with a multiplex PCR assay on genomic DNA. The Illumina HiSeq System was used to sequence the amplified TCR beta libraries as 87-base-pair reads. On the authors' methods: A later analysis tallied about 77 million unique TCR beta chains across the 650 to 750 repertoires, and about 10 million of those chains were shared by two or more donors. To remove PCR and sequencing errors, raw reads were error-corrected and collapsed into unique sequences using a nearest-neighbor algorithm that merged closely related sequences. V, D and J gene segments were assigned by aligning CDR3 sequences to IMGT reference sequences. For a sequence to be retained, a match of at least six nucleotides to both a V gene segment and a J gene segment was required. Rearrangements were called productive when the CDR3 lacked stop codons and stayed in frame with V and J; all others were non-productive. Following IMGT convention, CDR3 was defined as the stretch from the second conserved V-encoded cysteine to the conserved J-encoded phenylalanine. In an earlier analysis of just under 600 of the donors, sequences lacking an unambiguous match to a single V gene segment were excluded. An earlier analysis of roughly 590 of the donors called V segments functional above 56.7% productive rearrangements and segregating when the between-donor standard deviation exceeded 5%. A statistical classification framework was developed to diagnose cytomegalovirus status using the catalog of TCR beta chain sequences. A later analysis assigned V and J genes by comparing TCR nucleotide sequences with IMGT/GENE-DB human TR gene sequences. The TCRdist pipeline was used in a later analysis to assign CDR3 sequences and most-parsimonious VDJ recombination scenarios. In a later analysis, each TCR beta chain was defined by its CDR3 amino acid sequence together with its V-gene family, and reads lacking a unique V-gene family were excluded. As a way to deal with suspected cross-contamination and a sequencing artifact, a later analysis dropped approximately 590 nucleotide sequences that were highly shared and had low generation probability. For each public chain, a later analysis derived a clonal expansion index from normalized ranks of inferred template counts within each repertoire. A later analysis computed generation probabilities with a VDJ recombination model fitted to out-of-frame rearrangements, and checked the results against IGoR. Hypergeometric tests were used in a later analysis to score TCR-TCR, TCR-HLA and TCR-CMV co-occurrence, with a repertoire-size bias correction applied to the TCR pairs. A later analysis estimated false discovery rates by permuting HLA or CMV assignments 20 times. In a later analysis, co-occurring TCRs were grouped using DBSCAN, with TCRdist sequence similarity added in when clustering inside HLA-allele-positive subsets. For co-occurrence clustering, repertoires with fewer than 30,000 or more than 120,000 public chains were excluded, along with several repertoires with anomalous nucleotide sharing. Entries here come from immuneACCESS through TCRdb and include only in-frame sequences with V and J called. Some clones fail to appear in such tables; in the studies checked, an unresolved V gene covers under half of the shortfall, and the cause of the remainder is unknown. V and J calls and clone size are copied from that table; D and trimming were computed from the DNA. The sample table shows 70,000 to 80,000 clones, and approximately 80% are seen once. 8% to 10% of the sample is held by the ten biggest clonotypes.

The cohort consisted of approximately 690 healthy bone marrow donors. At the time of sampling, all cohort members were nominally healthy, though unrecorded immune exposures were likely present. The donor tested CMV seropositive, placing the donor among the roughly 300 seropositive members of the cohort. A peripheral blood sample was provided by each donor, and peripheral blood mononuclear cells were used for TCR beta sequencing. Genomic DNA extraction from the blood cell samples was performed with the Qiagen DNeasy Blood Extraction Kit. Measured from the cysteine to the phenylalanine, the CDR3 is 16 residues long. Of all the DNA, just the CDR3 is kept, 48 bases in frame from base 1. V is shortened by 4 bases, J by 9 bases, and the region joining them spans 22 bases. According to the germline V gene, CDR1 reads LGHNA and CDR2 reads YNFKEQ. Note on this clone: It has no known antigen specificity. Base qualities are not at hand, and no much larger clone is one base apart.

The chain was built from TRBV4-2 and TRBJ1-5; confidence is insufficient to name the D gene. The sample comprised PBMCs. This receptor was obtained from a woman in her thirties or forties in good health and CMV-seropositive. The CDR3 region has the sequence CASSLTPANAQRPQHF. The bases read TGTGCCAGCAGCCTCACTCCTGCAAATGCTCAAAGGCCCCAGCATTTT.